This TCR beta chain comes out of a study of CD8 T cells in Susac syndrome. Sequencing of TCR beta was performed on blood CD8+ and CD4+ T cells. Controls were drawn from healthy donors and were matched for age and sex. TEMRA cells were FACS-enriched, with CD8+ and CD4+ T cells isolated negatively. RNA was extracted with the RNeasy kit, and a quantity of 0.5 to 1 ug was reverse transcribed using random hexamers. The TCR beta CDR3 was amplified by immunoSEQ multiplex PCR across 54 Vbeta, 13 Jbeta. From the immunoSEQ multiplex PCR reads, TCRdb called clonotypes with MiXCR, one entry per CDR3 protein. The repertoire holds approximately 120,000 distinct CDR3 sequences, 80% to 95% seen once, with over 0.12% in the top ten. The V end lost 5 bases, the J end lost 7 bases, and 6 bases lay between the germline ends. CDR1 and CDR2 (germline): PRHDT, FYEKMQ (reference sequence). The CDR3 is 12 amino acids.

The receptor was derived from a human donor in good health. The sample taken for sequencing was CD4+ T cells from PBMCs. The J gene is TRBJ1-6, the V gene TRBV13; no firm D call. The CDR3 reads CASSLPNSPLHF. The CDR3 region has the DNA TGTGCCAGCAGCCTACCAAATTCACCCCTCCACTTT.